Listed below are T cell receptor beta chains from one sample, sequenced in a study of shared clonotypes between healthy human individuals. The method was immunoSEQ multiplex PCR; TCRdb's version includes in-frame clones alone and lacks a portion of them. The sample shows some 2.1 million clones, 95% of them seen only once. Sequencing input: naive CD4+ T cells sorted from blood. These TCRs come from a man between 18 and 29 years old in good health. Both conserved end residues are part of each CDR3. The order of the fields is J gene, V gene, clone size, D gene, CDR3 protein, CDR3 DNA. The D gene is left open where the match is weak. Where a row states a size, it is once, few, many or the class of an expanded clone; other rows omit it.

TRBJ2-7	TRBV5-1	.	.	CASSFEGSGYEQYF	TGCGCCAGCAGCTTCGAGGGGAGTGGGTACGAGCAGTACTTC
TRBJ2-5	TRBV5-1	.	.	CASSTGTSETQYF	TGCGCCAGCAGTACGGGGACGTCAGAGACCCAGTACTTC
TRBJ1-1	TRBV10-3	.	TRBD1	CAISADRANTEAFF	TGTGCCATCAGTGCGGACAGGGCGAACACTGAAGCTTTCTTT
TRBJ2-2	TRBV10-3	.	TRBD1	CAISGDRGPGELFF	TGTGCCATCAGTGGTGACAGGGGCCCCGGGGAGCTGTTTTTT
TRBJ2-7	TRBV7-9	.	TRBD2	CASSSSRGLADHEQYF	TGTGCCAGCAGCTCTAGTCGGGGACTAGCGGACCACGAGCAGTACTTC
TRBJ2-7	TRBV6-6	.	.	CASRITGTPVGEQYF	TGTGCCAGCAGAATAACCGGGACTCCAGTAGGGGAGCAGTACTTC
TRBJ2-2	TRBV6-5	.	.	CASSYRGNTNTGELFF	TGTGCCAGCAGTTACCGAGGGAACACGAACACCGGGGAGCTGTTTTTT
TRBJ2-2	TRBV6-1	.	.	CASSETSFLAELFF	TGTGCCAGCAGTGAAACATCTTTTCTAGCGGAGCTGTTTTTT
TRBJ1-1	TRBV18	.	.	CASSPGGRNTEAFF	TGTGCCAGCTCACCAGGGGGTCGGAACACTGAAGCTTTCTTT
TRBJ2-7	TRBV19	few	.	CASSMVSYEQYF	TGTGCCAGTAGTATGGTGAGCTACGAGCAGTACTTC
TRBJ2-1	TRBV7-9	.	TRBD2	CASSLEMMRGSYNEQFF	TGTGCCAGCAGCTTAGAAATGATGCGGGGGTCCTACAATGAGCAGTTCTTC
TRBJ2-7	TRBV5-1	.	TRBD2	CASSGGSSYEQYF	TGCGCCAGCAGCGGCGGGAGCTCCTACGAGCAGTACTTC
TRBJ1-6	TRBV7-9	few	.	CASSLAQGRNSPLHF	TGTGCCAGCAGCTTAGCGCAGGGCCGGAATTCACCCCTCCACTTT
TRBJ2-5	TRBV10-3	.	.	CAISTTEETQYF	TGTGCCATCAGCACTACAGAAGAGACCCAGTACTTC
TRBJ1-1	TRBV10-3	.	.	CAISEWGGTEAFF	TGTGCCATCAGTGAGTGGGGAGGCACTGAAGCTTTCTTT
TRBJ2-7	TRBV7-2	.	.	CASSLLSGLPESEQYF	TGTGCCAGCAGCCTACTCTCGGGACTCCCTGAGAGCGAGCAGTACTTC
TRBJ2-1	TRBV18	.	TRBD2	CASSQGAGERNEQFF	TGTGCCAGCTCACAAGGAGCGGGAGAAAGAAATGAGCAGTTCTTC
TRBJ2-7	TRBV2	once	TRBD2	CASSESSGGYYEQYF	TGTGCCAGCAGTGAATCTAGCGGGGGTTACTACGAGCAGTACTTC
TRBJ2-7	TRBV10-3	.	.	CAISDHSYEQYF	TGTGCCATCAGTGACCACTCCTACGAGCAGTACTTC
TRBJ1-5	TRBV30	.	.	CAWTKEGNQPQHF	TGTGCCTGGACAAAGGAGGGCAATCAGCCCCAGCATTTT
TRBJ1-6	TRBV7-9	.	.	CASSLVQYNSPLHF	TGTGCCAGCAGCTTAGTACAGTATAATTCACCCCTCCACTTT
TRBJ2-7	TRBV7-2	.	.	CASSFSRGPQYF	TGTGCCAGCAGCTTTTCCCGGGGACCCCAGTACTTC
TRBJ2-1	TRBV28	.	TRBD2	CAAGGGRSEQFF	TGTGCCGCGGGCGGGGGGCGGAGTGAGCAGTTCTTC
TRBJ2-3	TRBV18	.	.	CASSPRTESDTQYF	TGTGCCAGCTCACCTAGGACGGAGTCAGATACGCAGTATTTT
TRBJ2-7	TRBV25-1	.	.	CASSELGASYEQYF	TGTGCCAGCAGTGAACTTGGGGCCTCCTACGAGCAGTACTTC
TRBJ2-5	TRBV6-5	.	.	CASSYSSGVIQETQYF	TGTGCCAGCAGTTACTCATCCGGGGTGATCCAAGAGACCCAGTACTTC
TRBJ2-7	TRBV27	.	TRBD1	CASSYQTGGKWEQYF	TGTGCCAGCAGTTACCAGACAGGGGGCAAGTGGGAGCAGTACTTC
TRBJ2-5	TRBV5-1	.	TRBD2	CASSGTSGSFRETQYF	TGCGCCAGCAGCGGGACTAGCGGGAGCTTTCGGGAGACCCAGTACTTC
TRBJ1-1	TRBV6-5	.	TRBD1	CASYRGPADTEAFF	TGTGCCAGCTACAGGGGACCCGCGGACACTGAAGCTTTCTTT
TRBJ2-2	TRBV30	once	TRBD1	CAWNPGQGAIGELFF	TGTGCCTGGAACCCGGGACAGGGGGCTATCGGGGAGCTGTTTTTT
TRBJ1-1	TRBV2	once	.	CASLIRGNTEAFF	TGTGCCAGCTTGATACGGGGGAACACTGAAGCTTTCTTT
TRBJ2-1	TRBV7-2	.	.	CASSLERRNEQFF	TGTGCCAGCAGCTTAGAGAGGAGGAATGAGCAGTTCTTC
TRBJ1-2	TRBV6-6	.	.	CASSRGGGYGYTF	TGTGCCAGCAGTCGGGGCGGGGGCTATGGCTACACCTTC
TRBJ1-2	TRBV5-1	.	.	CASSFDGSYGYTF	TGCGCCAGCAGCTTCGACGGCAGCTATGGCTACACCTTC
TRBJ1-1	TRBV10-3	.	TRBD1	CAIRGTGVVAEAFF	TGTGCCATCAGAGGGACAGGGGTGGTGGCTGAAGCTTTCTTT
TRBJ1-2	TRBV6-1	.	.	CASSVGREGYGYTF	TGTGCCAGCAGTGTGGGCAGGGAGGGCTATGGCTACACCTTC
TRBJ1-2	TRBV6-1	.	.	CASLDSPTDYGYTF	TGTGCCAGCCTAGACAGCCCAACGGACTATGGCTACACCTTC
TRBJ2-5	TRBV5-1	.	.	CASSRGPLGYQETQYF	TGCGCCAGCAGCCGGGGTCCGTTGGGGTACCAAGAGACCCAGTACTTC
TRBJ1-1	TRBV18	few	.	CASLSGVPSPEAFF	TGTGCCAGTCTGAGTGGCGTCCCAAGCCCTGAAGCTTTCTTT
TRBJ1-5	TRBV6-6	once	.	CASSFPGDSSNQPQHF	TGTGCCAGCAGTTTCCCGGGCGACAGCAGCAATCAGCCCCAGCATTTT
TRBJ2-3	TRBV2	.	.	CASTSTDTQYF	TGTGCCAGCACAAGCACAGATACGCAGTATTTT